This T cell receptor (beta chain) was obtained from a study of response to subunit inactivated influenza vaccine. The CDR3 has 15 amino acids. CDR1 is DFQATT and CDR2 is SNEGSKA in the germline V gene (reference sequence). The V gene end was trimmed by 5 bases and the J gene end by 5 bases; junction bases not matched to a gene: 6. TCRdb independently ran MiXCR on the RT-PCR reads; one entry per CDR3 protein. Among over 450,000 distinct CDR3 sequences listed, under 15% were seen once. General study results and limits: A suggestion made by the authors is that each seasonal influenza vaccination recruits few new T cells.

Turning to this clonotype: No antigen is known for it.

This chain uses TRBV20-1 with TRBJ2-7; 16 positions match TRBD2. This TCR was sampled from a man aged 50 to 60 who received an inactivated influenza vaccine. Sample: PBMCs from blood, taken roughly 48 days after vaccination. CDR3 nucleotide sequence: TGCAGTGCTCCAAAGGGGACTAGCGGGAGGGACGAGCAGTACTTC. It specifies CSAPKGTSGRDEQYF.